The 5 T cell receptor beta chains below all came from one sample that was sequenced in a study of blood T cell repertoires in COVID-19. Sequenced by immunoSEQ multiplex PCR; TCRdb stores in-frame clones only, minus some. The sample has 96,000 or so clones; 88% are singletons. Sequenced material: peripheral blood. The receptors derive from a woman older than 75 with acute or convalescent COVID-19.

The rearrangement uses TRBV27 and TRBJ1-6; D might be TRBD1 (6 bases). The CDR3 is 15 amino acids. V was cut by 6 bases and J by 7 bases, with 16 bases left in between. The V gene's germline CDR1 is MNHEY and CDR2 SMNVEV (reference sequence). CDR3 in amino acids: CASSPRTVQNSPLHF. For the CDR3, the DNA is TGTGCCAGCAGCCCAAGGACAGTCCAGAATTCACCCCTCCACTTT.

The rearrangement uses TRBV18 and TRBJ2-7; TRBD2 might be the D (5 bases). The CDR3 has 14 amino acids. Germline V gives CDR1 KGHSH, CDR2 LQKENI. V lost 5 bases, J lost 6 bases, and 17 bases lay in between. The CDR3, as DNA: TGTGCCAGCTCATCTCGGGATGCCTCCCCCGAGCAGTACTTC. This sequence encodes CASSSRDASPEQYF.

There are many counts of this clone. The chain uses TRBV28 and TRBJ1-1, with 8 bases matching TRBD1. The germline V gene has CDR1 MDHEN and CDR2 SYDVKM. The CDR3 consists of 15 residues. Trimming took 3 bases from V and 3 from J; bases not matched to a gene: 6. This chain's CDR3 is CASSFGGQGYTEAFF. In DNA form, the CDR3 reads TGTGCCAGCAGTTTCGGTGGACAGGGATACACTGAAGCTTTCTTT. Full variable domain (outside the CDR3, taken from reference TRBV28 and TRBJ1-1): DVKVTQSSRYLVKRTGEKVFLECVQDMDHENMFWYRQDPGLGLRLIYFSYDVKMKEKGDIPEGYSVSREKKERFSLILESASTNQTSMYLCASSFGGQGYTEAFFGQGTRLTVV.

This rearrangement joins TRBV7-3 to TRBJ2-7; 10 bases fit TRBD1. Germline loops: CDR1 SGHTA, CDR2 FQGTGA. V lost 3 bases to trimming and J lost 6 bases; unmatched junction nucleotides: 2. CDR3 length: 13 amino acids. The CDR3 nucleotides are TGTGCCAGCAGCTTGGGGGACAGGGGCGAGCAGTACTTC. It is translated as CASSLGDRGEQYF.

In regard to this clone: Relative to the germline gene, one junction end is altered; a read error may explain this. The chain links TRBV20-1 to TRBJ1-2; D gene unclear. The CDR3 is 11 amino acids. Germline V gene sequence: CDR1 DFQATT, CDR2 SNEGSKA (reference sequence). CDR3 DNA sequence: TGCAGTGTTAGAGATAGCTATGGCTACACCTTC. This gives the protein CSVRDSYGYTF.